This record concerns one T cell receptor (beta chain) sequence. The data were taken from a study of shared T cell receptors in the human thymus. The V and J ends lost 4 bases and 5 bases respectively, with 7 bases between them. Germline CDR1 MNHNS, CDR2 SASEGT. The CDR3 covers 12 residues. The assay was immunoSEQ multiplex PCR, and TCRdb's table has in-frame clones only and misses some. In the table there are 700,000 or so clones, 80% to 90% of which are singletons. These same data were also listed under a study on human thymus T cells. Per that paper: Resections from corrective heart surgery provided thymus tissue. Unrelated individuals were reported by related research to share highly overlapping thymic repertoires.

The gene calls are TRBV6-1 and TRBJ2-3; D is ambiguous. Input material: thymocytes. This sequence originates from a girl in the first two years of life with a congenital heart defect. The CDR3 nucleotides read TGTGCCAGCAGTGGACTTCAAGATACGCAGTATTTT. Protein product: CASSGLQDTQYF.